A single sample gave rise to the 12 T cell receptor beta chains below, sequenced in a study of metastatic and nonmetastatic thyroid tumors. TCRdb re-processed the PCR reads through MiXCR. The sample lists 20,000 to 30,000 clones, 10% to 15% occurring once. All patients reached thyroid surgery having received no treatment beforehand. Sequenced sample: blood. These receptors all come from a female donor with papillary thyroid cancer or a benign thyroid nodule (not recorded which). Some clones in this sample may be carry-over from other donors' samples.

Judged by abundance, this clone is medium-sized. The chain joins TRBV5-1 to TRBJ2-7; D is ambiguous. Deletions cut 0 bases from V and 5 bases from J, with 12 bases between. This CDR3 is 14 amino acids long. Looked up from germline, CDR1 is SGHRS and CDR2 is YFSETQ. The DNA of the CDR3 is TGCGCCAGCAGCTTGGGCGCGACCGCGGACGAGCAGTACTTC. It encodes CASSLGATADEQYF.

This clone was counted many times. The chain uses TRBV30 and TRBJ2-5; TRBD2 agrees at 9 bases. Germline assignment: CDR1 GTSNPN and CDR2 SVGIG (reference sequence). V gave up 5 bases and J gave up 2 bases; unmatched junction bases: 15. The CDR3 totals 17 residues. CDR3 amino acids: CAWSPSGVAGVQETQYF. In DNA, the CDR3 is TGTGCCTGGTCCCCAAGTGGGGTAGCGGGAGTGCAAGAGACCCAGTACTTC.

This clone was seen ten or more times. V gene TRBV19 combines with J gene TRBJ1-5, with D possibly matching TRBD1 (6 bases). The CDR3 consists of 15 residues. The germline V and J ends were trimmed by 7 bases and 1 base, with 14 bases remaining between them. Germline V gene lookup returns CDR1 LNHDA and CDR2 SQIVND (reference sequence). CDR3 in amino acids: CASNVQGQSNQPQHF. The CDR3 DNA reads as TGTGCCAGTAATGTACAGGGTCAGAGCAATCAGCCCCAGCATTTT.

This clone was seen many times. The rearrangement joins TRBV6-1 to TRBJ2-2, with no clear D. This CDR3 comprises 16 residues. The V gene lost 6 bases and the J gene lost 0 bases, with 14 bases spanning the gap. Germline V gene lookup returns CDR1 MNHNS and CDR2 SASEGT. In DNA form, the CDR3 reads TGTGCCAGCAGAACGGACGGAAACGCGAACACCGGGGAGCTGTTTTTT. This encodes CASRTDGNANTGELFF.

In its sample, this clone was seen a few times. The V gene is TRBV28, the J gene TRBJ1-2; D gene uncertain. Germline V lookup: CDR1 MDHEN, CDR2 SYDVKM. The CDR3 consists of 14 residues. V lost 5 bases and J 2 bases, leaving 12 bases between the germline ends. Written as DNA, the CDR3 is TGTGCCAGCAGTGTACCGGGCCTCAACTATGGCTACACCTTC. Translated, it gives CASSVPGLNYGYTF.

This clone has ten or more counts. This sequence joins TRBV2 and TRBJ2-2, with 8 bases identical to TRBD2. Germline CDR1 SNHLY, CDR2 FYNNEI. The CDR3 loop spans 15 amino acids. With 4 bases clipped from V and 1 base from J, the junction kept 2 bases outside the gene matches. The CDR3 spells CASSGLAGNTGELFF. In DNA, the CDR3 is TGTGCCAGCAGTGGTCTAGCGGGGAACACCGGGGAGCTGTTTTTT.

This clone rates as medium-sized. CDR3 sequence: CSARPTGSSYEQYF. The CDR3 DNA follows: TGCAGTGCTCGCCCGACAGGAAGCTCCTACGAGCAGTACTTC. This chain links TRBV20-1 with TRBJ2-7; tentatively, D is TRBD1 (6 bases). Between the trimmed V and J ends, which lost 5 bases and 0 bases, there was a span of 14 bases. Germline loops: CDR1 DFQATT, CDR2 SNEGSKA (reference sequence). The CDR3 runs 14 residues.

The genes are TRBV7-3 and TRBJ2-1; no firm D call. Trimming shortened V by 0 bases and J by 4 bases, and 4 bases separated the two germline ends. The CDR3 spans 13 residues. Germline V CDR1 and CDR2: SGHTA, FQGTGA. The CDR3 is CASSLTGYNEQFF. Written as DNA, the CDR3 is TGTGCCAGCAGCTTAACGGGGTACAATGAGCAGTTCTTC.

Within the sample, this clone is medium-sized (0.01 to 0.1%). J is TRBJ1-6 and V is TRBV7-2; D is possibly TRBD1 (5 bases). V was shortened by 4 bases and J by 1 base, with 14 bases between the two germline ends. The germline V gene encodes CDR1 SGHTA and CDR2 FQGNSA. The CDR3 has 17 residues. CDR3 in DNA: TGTGCCAGCAGCTGGAGGTCGGGACGGTCCTATAATTCACCCCTCCACTTT. Translating it yields CASSWRSGRSYNSPLHF.

This clone is medium-sized by share. The chain employs TRBV11-2 and TRBJ1-2; D gene ambiguous. The V gene lost 5 bases and the J gene lost 4 bases, with 11 bases spanning the gap. The germline gives CDR1 SGHAT, CDR2 FQNNGV. The CDR3 runs to 13 residues. The CDR3 DNA sequence: TGTGCCAGCAGCCCGGGCATGACCTATGGCTACACCTTC. This sequence encodes CASSPGMTYGYTF. Full variable domain (outside the CDR3, taken from reference TRBV11-2 and TRBJ1-2): EAGVAQSPRYKIIEKRQSVAFWCNPISGHATLYWYQQILGQGPKLLIQFQNNGVVDDSQLPKDRFSAERLKGVDSTLKIQPAKLEDSAVYLCASSPGMTYGYTFGSGTRLTVV.

This clone was seen at least ten times. The chain employs TRBV5-8 and TRBJ2-5; 11 nucleotides align to TRBD2. The CDR3 length is 15 residues. CDR1 and CDR2 (germline): SGHTS, YDEGEE. V lost 6 bases and J lost 1; bases outside the gene matches: 5. CDR3 loop: CASNPLAGVQETQYF. In DNA, the CDR3 is TGTGCCAGCAATCCACTAGCGGGAGTCCAAGAGACCCAGTACTTC.

This clone was found many times. V gene TRBV2 combines with J gene TRBJ1-2; D gene ambiguous. The CDR3 length is 13 residues. V dropped 7 bases and J dropped 6 bases, with 15 bases sitting between them. Germline V CDR1 and CDR2: SNHLY, FYNNEI. CDR3 coding DNA: TGTGCCAGCAAATCAGGAGGGATGCATGGCTACACCTTC. It specifies CASKSGGMHGYTF.